These T cell receptor beta chains were read from a single sample in a study of beta chain features in type 1 diabetes. Here immunoSEQ multiplex PCR was the method, and the copy in TCRdb shows in-frame clones only, minus some. The sample lists fewer than 550,000 clones, about an eighth occurring once. Input material: naive CD4+ T cells from blood. All receptors derive from a woman between 18 and 30 years old in good health. Each CDR3 is given with its conserved first and last residue. For some rows the clone size is stated as once, few or many, or as a class when expanded; others skip it.

size: NA
V: TRBV5-1
CDR3: CASSPGRGQKNYGYTF

size: few
V: TRBV4-3
CDR3: CASSQQRYNEQFF

size: NA
V: TRBV4-3
CDR3: CASSQGVWYGYTF

size: few
V: TRBV7-2
CDR3: CASSFWQGQETQYF

size: NA
V: TRBV13
CDR3: CASSPGGTVSTDTQYF

size: few
V: TRBV7-9
CDR3: CASSPWDGTDTQYF

size: NA
V: TRBV7-3
CDR3: CASSLGTGELFF

size: few
V: TRBV7-2
CDR3: CASSPRGARINNEQFF

size: few
V: TRBV7-2
CDR3: CASSPLFLAGFQETQYF

size: few
V: TRBV4-2
CDR3: CASSRTSGRYNEQFF

size: few
V: TRBV4-3
CDR3: CASSQDGGRGDTQYF

size: few
V: TRBV14
CDR3: CASSQGVTGTNTGELFF

size: few
V: TRBV30
CDR3: CALSNPGTGAYHGYTF

size: few
V: TRBV18
CDR3: CASSRDRRNNEQFF

size: NA
V: TRBV23-1
CDR3: CASRPPGQGSYTQYF

size: NA
V: TRBV18
CDR3: CASSTGHPGMGDTQYF

size: NA
V: TRBV7-9
CDR3: CASSSQAVYGYTF

size: few
V: TRBV7-2
CDR3: CASSPSNQETQYF

size: NA
V: TRBV27
CDR3: CASSPRPAGYEQYF

size: few
V: TRBV5-1
CDR3: CASTFEGTDNEQFF

size: NA
V: TRBV15
CDR3: CATSRAQRYSGNTIYF

size: NA
V: TRBV6-5
CDR3: CASSYLSGRDYGYTF

size: few
V: TRBV6-1
CDR3: CASSWTGAQETQYF

size: few
V: TRBV7-2
CDR3: CASSKRLAGANYEQYF

size: NA
V: TRBV7-2
CDR3: CASSTLRPSSYNEQFF

size: few
V: TRBV20-1
CDR3: CSARGVTNLHF

size: few
V: TRBV28
CDR3: CASSYGRANEQFF

size: NA
V: TRBV6-5
CDR3: CASSWSGQGGGYTF

size: NA
V: TRBV6-7
CDR3: CASSRRIENEKLFF

size: few
V: TRBV5-1
CDR3: CASSLEEEDTQYF

size: NA
V: TRBV6-5
CDR3: CASSYGVSYGYTF

size: few
V: TRBV4-1
CDR3: CASSQGHGGSGANVLTF

size: NA
V: TRBV7-9
CDR3: CASSTSAGQGIHEQYF

size: NA
V: TRBV7-8
CDR3: CASGDPLGNTIYF

size: few
V: TRBV5-1
CDR3: CASSPGTGGRGDTQYF

size: NA
V: TRBV18
CDR3: CASSTGTSRYNEQFF

size: NA
V: TRBV2
CDR3: CASRRASGKSLEQYF

size: NA
V: TRBV14
CDR3: CASNQEIGRQQETQYF

size: NA
V: TRBV6-5
CDR3: CASRIKSTDTQYF

size: few
V: TRBV7-2
CDR3: CASSRNTGELFF

size: few
V: TRBV7-2
CDR3: CASSPQLGNEQFF

size: few
V: TRBV19
CDR3: CAIKPRSRIYEQYF

size: few
V: TRBV7-8
CDR3: CASSSPGPFPDTQYF

size: NA
V: TRBV28
CDR3: CASSLPHGPNQPQHF

size: few
V: TRBV5-1
CDR3: CASSLVQGSYEQYF

size: few
V: TRBV29-1
CDR3: CSVYPVQETQYF

size: NA
V: TRBV19
CDR3: CASSMADNEKLFF

size: few
V: TRBV7-9
CDR3: CASSFQQLTEAFF

size: NA
V: TRBV7-2
CDR3: CASNPGTGVSTQYF

size: few
V: TRBV10-3
CDR3: CAISESTGVEQYF

size: few
V: TRBV6-5
CDR3: CASSRTSGSWNEQFF

size: few
V: TRBV6-1
CDR3: CASSQTGGPEAFF

size: NA
V: TRBV29-1
CDR3: CSASRASGAPLHF